Reported below is one TCR beta chain. Its cognate antigen is unknown. The data were taken from a study of T cell clonotyping in hematopoietic cell transplantation. Study conclusions and caveats: At the given depth, recipient repertoires were over 95% de novo clonotypes. Recipient TCR diversity dropped after transplant; expanded clonotypes rose from day 30 to 180. Cells were unsorted, so CD4 and CD8 contributions were not separated.

Germline values: CDR1 SNHLY, CDR2 FYNNEI. V was shortened by 4 bases and J by 10 bases, with 13 bases between the two germline ends. CDR3 length equals 12 residues. Measured with immunoSEQ multiplex PCR; TCRdb has only the in-frame clones, and not every one. The sample yields 40,000 to 55,000 clones, around 94% seen once. The receptor was isolated from a woman aged 45-59 years in good health. Some clones in this sample may be carry-over from other donors' samples. Sequenced: peripheral blood mononuclear cells. V and J are TRBV2 and TRBJ1-2, with D perhaps TRBD1 (5 bases). The CDR3 bases are TGTGCCAGCAGTGGGGACCTACCGGACTACACCTTC. Its protein product is CASSGDLPDYTF.